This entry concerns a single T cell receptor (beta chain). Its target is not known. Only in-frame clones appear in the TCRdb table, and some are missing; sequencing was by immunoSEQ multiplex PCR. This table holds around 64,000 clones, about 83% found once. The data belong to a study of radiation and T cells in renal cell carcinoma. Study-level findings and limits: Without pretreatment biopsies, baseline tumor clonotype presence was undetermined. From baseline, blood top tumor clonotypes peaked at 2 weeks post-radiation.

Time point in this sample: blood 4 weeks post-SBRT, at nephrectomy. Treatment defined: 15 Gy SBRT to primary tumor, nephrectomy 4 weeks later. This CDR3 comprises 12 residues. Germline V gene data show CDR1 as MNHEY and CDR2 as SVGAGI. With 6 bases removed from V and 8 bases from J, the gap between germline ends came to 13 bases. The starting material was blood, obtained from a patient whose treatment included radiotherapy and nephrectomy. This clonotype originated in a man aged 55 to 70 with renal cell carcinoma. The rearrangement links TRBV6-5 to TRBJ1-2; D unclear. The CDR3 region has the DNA TGTGCCAGCAGCGCCGCTGGGCACGGCTACACCTTC. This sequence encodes CASSAAGHGYTF.